These 17 T cell receptor beta chains came from one sample sequenced in a study of blood T cell repertoires in COVID-19. The method was immunoSEQ multiplex PCR; TCRdb's version includes in-frame clones alone and lacks a portion of them. The sample shows 130,000 to 150,000 clones, around 87% of them seen only once. The specimen was peripheral blood. All receptors come from a woman in her sixties with active COVID-19.

This chain joins TRBV7-9 and TRBJ1-1; 7 bases align to TRBD1. This CDR3 comprises 13 residues. V lost 5 bases to trimming and J lost 5 bases; unmatched junction nucleotides: 5. CDR1 is SEHNR, CDR2 FQNEAQ, per germline (reference sequence). The CDR3 region is CASSLDRETEAFF. DNA of the CDR3: TGTGCCAGCAGCCTAGACAGGGAAACTGAAGCTTTCTTT.

This clone was counted a single time. The chain is built from TRBV6-5 and TRBJ2-7; tentatively, D is TRBD1 (5 bases). Germline V gives CDR1 MNHEY, CDR2 SVGAGI. V lost 4 bases to trimming and J lost 8 bases, with 21 bases between them. The CDR3 extends over 15 amino acids. The CDR3 DNA sequence: TGTGCCAGCAGTTCGATAAGTCAGGGTGGGCTGAAGCAGTACTTC. Its translation: CASSSISQGGLKQYF.

The chain is built from TRBV20-1 and TRBJ1-1; the D gene is possibly TRBD1 (5 bases). The CDR3 runs 11 residues. V dropped 4 bases and J dropped 11 bases, with 14 bases sitting between them. Germline V lookup: CDR1 DFQATT, CDR2 SNEGSKA (reference sequence). CDR3 nucleotide sequence: TGCAGTGCTATCCCCGCCAGGGTGGCTTTCTTT. This codes for CSAIPARVAFF.

V is TRBV19 and J is TRBJ2-6, with D maybe TRBD1 (6 bases). In germline, CDR1 is LNHDA, CDR2 SQIVND (reference sequence). This CDR3 has 19 residues. Trimming pared 1 base from V and 0 bases from J, leaving 16 bases between. The CDR3 is CASSIGQGILISGANVLTF. CDR3 coding DNA: TGTGCCAGTAGTATAGGGCAGGGGATACTAATCTCTGGGGCCAACGTCCTGACTTTC.

The V call is TRBV12-3 or TRBV12-4, the J call TRBJ2-3, with a tentative D call TRBD2 (7 bases). With 6 bases removed from V and 6 bases from J, the gap between germline ends came to 10 bases. The CDR3 contains 12 residues. The CDR3 is CASRKGGDTQYF. In DNA, the CDR3 is TGTGCCAGCAGAAAGGGGGGGGATACGCAGTATTTT.

The J gene is TRBJ2-7, the V gene TRBV10-2, with 8 bases that match TRBD1. The V gene end was trimmed by 5 bases and the J gene end by 7 bases; junction bases not matched to a gene: 7. The CDR3 consists of 13 residues. Per germline, CDR1 WSHSY and CDR2 SAAADI. CDR3: CASSPGQGQEQYF. In DNA, the CDR3 is TGCGCCAGCAGTCCTGGACAGGGTCAGGAGCAGTACTTC.

This chain connects TRBV10-3 to TRBJ1-4; D unclear. This CDR3 has 12 amino acids. Germline V gives CDR1 ENHRY, CDR2 SYGVKD. V gave up 0 bases and J gave up 8 bases, with 4 bases separating them. The CDR3 reads CAISESREKLFF. The DNA of the CDR3 is TGTGCCATCAGTGAGTCTCGGGAAAAACTGTTTTTT.

The gene calls are TRBV3-1 (or the pseudogene TRBV3-2) and TRBJ2-5; no definite D call. The germline CDR1 and CDR2 sequences are LGHDT and YNNKEL (reference sequence). The V end lost 2 bases, the J end lost 5 bases, and 12 bases lay between the germline ends. The CDR3 spans 14 residues. CDR3 DNA sequence: TGTGCCAGCAGCCAACTTGGTCCGAGGGAGACCCAGTACTTC. Its protein product is CASSQLGPRETQYF.

This chain links TRBV14 with TRBJ2-3, with D perhaps TRBD2 (5 bases). The V end lost 6 bases, the J end lost 1 base, and 14 bases lay between the germline ends. CDR3 length equals 15 residues. Germline V gene lookup returns CDR1 SGHDN and CDR2 FVKESK. The CDR3 protein is CASSLAGGGTDTQYF. The CDR3 bases are TGTGCCAGCAGTTTGGCAGGAGGAGGCACAGATACGCAGTATTTT. The whole variable domain, filled in from reference TRBV14 and TRBJ2-3, reads EAGVTQFPSHSVIEKGQTVTLRCDPISGHDNLYWYRRVMGKEIKFLLHFVKESKQDESGMPNNRFLAERTGGTYSTLKVQPAELEDSGVYFCASSLAGGGTDTQYFGPGTRLTVL.

This chain uses TRBV5-5 with TRBJ2-7; D is undetermined. This CDR3 spans 14 amino acids. Looked up from germline, CDR1 is SGHKS and CDR2 is YYEKEE (reference sequence). V gave up 0 bases and J gave up 2 bases, with 9 bases separating them. The CDR3 bases are TGTGCCAGCAGCTTGGAGCTTATCCCCTACGAGCAGTACTTC. Translated, it gives CASSLELIPYEQYF.

This sequence joins TRBV6-2 or TRBV6-3 and TRBJ2-7, with 11 positions matching TRBD2. The CDR3 runs 14 residues. Germline V gene data show CDR1 as MNHEY and CDR2 as SVGEGT. V lost 5 bases and J lost 4; bases outside the gene matches: 4. The CDR3: CASSRLAGPYEQYF. CDR3 DNA: TGTGCCAGCAGTCGACTAGCGGGACCTTACGAGCAGTACTTC.

V and J are TRBV7-2 and TRBJ1-5; TRBD1 aligns across 8 bases. The V gene's germline CDR1 is SGHTA and CDR2 FQGNSA. The V and J ends lost 5 bases and 2 bases, in that order; junction bases with no gene match: 5. The CDR3 contains 15 residues. CDR3 sequence (DNA): TGTGCCAGCAGCCTTGACAGGGGTGGCAATCAGCCCCAGCATTTT. Amino acids: CASSLDRGGNQPQHF.

This chain joins TRBV5-1 and TRBJ2-6, with D perhaps matching TRBD1 (5 bases). Germline CDR1 and CDR2: SGHRS and YFSETQ. Trimming left V 0 bases short and J 0 bases short, with 13 bases between. This CDR3 is built from 18 residues. The CDR3 here is CASSLEGRVGSGANVLTF. DNA of the CDR3: TGCGCCAGCAGCTTGGAGGGCAGGGTGGGCTCTGGGGCCAACGTCCTGACTTTC.

The gene calls are TRBV4-3 and TRBJ2-1, with 10 bases matching TRBD2. The CDR3 is 15 amino acids. Trimming took 0 bases from V and 6 from J; bases not matched to a gene: 2. Germline V gene data show CDR1 as LGHNA and CDR2 as YSLEER. In DNA, the CDR3 is TGCGCCAGCAGCCAAGAAGGGACTAGCGTCAATGAGCAGTTCTTC. Amino acids: CASSQEGTSVNEQFF.

This chain connects TRBV18 to TRBJ2-6; unclear D gene. The CDR3 has 15 amino acids. Germline-derived CDR1 and CDR2 are KGHSH and LQKENI. Deletions cut 3 bases from V and 0 bases from J, with 6 bases between. Here the CDR3 reads CASSPRSSGANVLTF. CDR3 sequence (DNA): TGTGCCAGCTCACCGAGGAGCTCTGGGGCCAACGTCCTGACTTTC.

The rearrangement uses TRBV10-3 and TRBJ1-3, with 8 bases aligning to TRBD1. The CDR3 totals 16 residues. The ends lost 0 bases at V and 0 bases at J; junction bases unmatched: 1. Germline V gene lookup returns CDR1 ENHRY and CDR2 SYGVKD. The CDR3 coding sequence is TGTGCCATCAGTGAGTCGGGGACAGGCTCTGGAAACACCATATATTTT. It encodes CAISESGTGSGNTIYF.

The J gene is TRBJ2-1, the V gene TRBV9, with 7 nucleotides matching TRBD2. CDR1 and CDR2 (germline): SGDLS, YYNGEE. This CDR3 spans 15 amino acids. With V trimmed by 3 bases and J by 0 bases, 3 bases remained unmatched. The chain's CDR3 is CASSASGSSYNEQFF. CDR3 bases: TGTGCCAGCAGCGCTAGCGGAAGCTCCTACAATGAGCAGTTCTTC.